This is a list of T cell receptor beta chains from one sample in a study of blood T cell repertoires in COVID-19. The protocol was immunoSEQ multiplex PCR, while the TCRdb copy is restricted to in-frame clones and leaves out a portion. The sample includes under 150,000 clones, 75% to 85% of them seen just once. Sequencing was performed on peripheral blood. The origin of the receptors is a human donor with acute or convalescent COVID-19. The donor label of this sample is uncertain. Both conserved end residues are trimmed from each CDR3. Fields, in order: J gene, V gene, CDR3 protein.

TRBJ2-5 TRBV10-3 AISEGTLNRETQY
TRBJ2-5 TRBV4-1 ASSQEREETQY
TRBJ1-3 TRBV7-9 ASSPGGTGNTIY
TRBJ2-7 TRBV30 AWSGEFPYEQY
TRBJ1-3 TRBV5-5 ASSPGLDSGNTIY
TRBJ1-2 TRBV19 ATLGQGNGYT
TRBJ1-1 TRBV5-4 ASSPPGQGMNTEAF
TRBJ1-2 TRBV3-1/TRBV3-2 ASSNTGTDYGYT
TRBJ1-6 TRBV4-1 ASSQDSLGSYNSPLH
TRBJ1-1 TRBV10-3 AISSKGKGETEAF
TRBJ2-2 TRBV3-1/TRBV3-2 ASSHFAGRAKGGELF
TRBJ1-1 TRBV9 ASSGRDSRTEAF
TRBJ2-7 TRBV7-9 ASSGRGAGIAEQY
TRBJ1-2 TRBV7-9 ASGQVDYGYT
TRBJ1-1 TRBV6-5 ASSYSNRGRTEAF
TRBJ2-2 TRBV10-3 AISESTPRERGELF
TRBJ2-3 TRBV5-5 ASSLGLAGTLSTDTQY
TRBJ1-3 TRBV9 ASSGLGGRNTIY
TRBJ1-2 TRBV12-3/TRBV12-4 ASSLGAYGYT
TRBJ2-1 TRBV19 ASSLGVQGEQF
TRBJ2-4 TRBV2 ASSAYGSLLAKNIQY
TRBJ2-1 TRBV7-6 ASSTRGRGLAGGPNEQF